Shown below are 9 T cell receptor beta chains from a single sample sequenced in a study of T cells after yellow fever vaccination. TCRdb re-called the 5' RACE reads through MiXCR, storing one row per CDR3 protein. Among over 150,000 distinct CDR3 sequences listed, approximately 6.2% were seen once. The input for sequencing was CD4+ T cells sorted from PBMCs, taken on the day of the first yellow fever vaccination. The receptors here all came from a man younger than 35 who received the YFV17D yellow fever vaccine.

This clonotype has just a few counts. The genes are TRBV12-3 or TRBV12-4 and TRBJ1-1; the D gene is possibly TRBD1 (5 bases). The V gene lost 7 bases and the J gene lost 6 bases, with 21 bases spanning the gap. The CDR3 is 15 residues long. Here the CDR3 DNA reads TGTGCCAGCAACCCGAGCTGGGGGGGATGGGCTGAAGCTTTCTTT. Translating gives CASNPSWGGWAEAFF.

This clonotype came up a few times. This chain connects TRBV3-1 to TRBJ2-7, with no clear D. The length of the CDR3 is 12 residues. Germline CDR1 LGHDT, CDR2 YNNKEL (reference sequence). Trimming took off 0 bases at V and 7 bases at J, with 7 bases between the two ends. CDR3 protein: CASSQDVGEQYF. In nucleotides, the CDR3 is TGTGCCAGCAGCCAAGATGTTGGGGAGCAGTACTTC.

This clonotype was seen many times. CDR3 region: CASSQGYGNTIYF. Written as DNA, the CDR3 is TGTGCCAGCAGCCAGGGGTATGGAAACACCATATATTTT. The chain links TRBV7-3 to TRBJ1-3; TRBD1 might be the D (6 bases). V dropped 5 bases and J dropped 3 bases, with 8 bases sitting between them. Germline CDR1 is SGHTA and CDR2 is FQGTGA. The CDR3 contains 13 residues.

The chain has TRBV5-8 and TRBJ1-4; maybe TRBD1 (5 bases). The V and J ends lost 10 bases and 1 base respectively, with 20 bases between them. The germline gives CDR1 SGHTS, CDR2 YDEGEE. There are 16 residues in the CDR3. The CDR3 DNA follows: TGTGCCTGCCGCTTGGGGCACTGGGGAACTAATGAAAAACTGTTTTTT. It codes for CACRLGHWGTNEKLFF.

This clonotype was counted a few times. CDR3 DNA: TGCAGCGCTAGAGGGGGCCCCTGGGGCGAGACCCAGTACTTC. Translation gives CSARGGPWGETQYF. The chain combines TRBV29-1 with TRBJ2-5; 7 bases line up with TRBD1. The CDR3 contains 14 residues. V was pared by 7 bases and J by 5 bases, with 13 bases of the junction left unmatched. Germline CDR1 SQVTM, CDR2 ANQGSEA.

In its sample, this clonotype was seen many times. V is TRBV5-1 and J is TRBJ2-3; 9 bases are shared with TRBD2. There are 14 residues in the CDR3. Trimming cost V 5 bases and J 5 bases; bases outside gene matches: 6. The germline gives CDR1 SGHRS, CDR2 YFSETQ. Here the CDR3 reads CASRRASGKDTQYF. The DNA for the CDR3 is TGCGCCAGCAGAAGGGCTAGCGGGAAAGATACGCAGTATTTT.

The rearrangement links TRBV3-1 to TRBJ2-1; 8 nucleotides match TRBD2. Germline CDR1 reads LGHDT; CDR2 reads YNNKEL (reference sequence). Trimming took 4 bases from V and 4 from J; bases not matched to a gene: 6. The CDR3 covers 15 residues. For the CDR3, the DNA is TGTGCCAGCAGCCTTCAAGCGGGGGTTTACAATGAGCAGTTCTTC. Translating it yields CASSLQAGVYNEQFF.

In its sample, this clonotype was seen many times. This chain uses TRBV5-6 with TRBJ2-1; TRBD2 agrees at 8 bases. This CDR3 is 13 amino acids long. Per germline, CDR1 SGHDT and CDR2 YYEEEE. Trimming cost V 7 bases and J 6 bases; bases outside gene matches: 6. CDR3 nucleotide sequence: TGTGCCAGCTCCCTGGGACTAGGCAATGAGCAGTTCTTC. Protein: CASSLGLGNEQFF.

This sequence joins TRBV20-1 and TRBJ2-3; 8 bases agree with TRBD1. The ends lost 1 base at V and 2 bases at J; junction bases unmatched: 2. Germline assignment: CDR1 DFQATT and CDR2 SNEGSKA (reference sequence). The CDR3 length is 14 residues. CDR3 sequence (DNA): TGCAGTGCTAGAGGACAGGGGTTCACAGATACGCAGTATTTT. Translating it yields CSARGQGFTDTQYF.